This T cell receptor beta chain was sequenced in a study of blood T cells in healthy people across ages. Using a J-beta primer mix together with a sample-barcoded 5' primer, a second PCR was run for about 6 to 12 cycles. TCRdb itself ran the 5' RACE reads through MiXCR, one entry per CDR3 protein. The sample carries about 1.8 million distinct CDR3 sequences, around half recorded once. With V trimmed by 1 base and J by 13 bases, 10 bases remained unmatched. CDR1 is SNHLY, CDR2 FYNNEI, per germline. The CDR3 totals 15 residues. Material for sequencing was blood. V gene TRBV2 combines with J gene TRBJ2-4; 10 bases are a match to TRBD1. The source is a woman aged 40-49 years in good health. For the CDR3, the DNA is TGTGCCAGCAGTGAAGAGAGACAGGGGGCAGGGGGGCAGTACTTC. Translation gives CASSEERQGAGGQYF.